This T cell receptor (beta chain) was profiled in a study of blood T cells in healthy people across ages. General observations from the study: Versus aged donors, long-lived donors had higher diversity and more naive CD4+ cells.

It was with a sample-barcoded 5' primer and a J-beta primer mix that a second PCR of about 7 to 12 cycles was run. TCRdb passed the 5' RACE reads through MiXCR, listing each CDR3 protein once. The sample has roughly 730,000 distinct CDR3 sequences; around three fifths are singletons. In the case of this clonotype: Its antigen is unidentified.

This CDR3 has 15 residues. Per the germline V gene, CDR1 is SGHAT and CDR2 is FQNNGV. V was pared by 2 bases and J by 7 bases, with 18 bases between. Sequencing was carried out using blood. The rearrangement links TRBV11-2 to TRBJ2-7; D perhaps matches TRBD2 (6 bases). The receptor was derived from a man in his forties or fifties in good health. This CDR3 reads CASSLRDGSNNEQYF. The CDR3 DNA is TGTGCCAGCAGCTTAAGGGACGGGAGCAACAATGAGCAGTACTTC.